This T cell receptor beta chain is drawn from a study of PD-1 blockade in mismatch repair-deficient tumors. About the research overall: Patients had about 13 mismatch repair-deficient cancer types and were previously treated and progressing. Broader study findings: After pembrolizumab, tumor-resident clones rose rapidly, then generally contracted before radiologic responses.

All patients were mismatch repair deficient, assessed by either PCR or immunohistochemistry. This clone has only a few counts. Its antigen remains unknown. Generated by immunoSEQ multiplex PCR, the TCRdb table keeps only in-frame clones and is missing some. Of more than 95,000 clones listed, around 86% were seen once; the top ten hold less than 15%. This sequence was found in an adult with mismatch repair-deficient cancer. The sequenced sample was peripheral blood, obtained 44 weeks after starting pembrolizumab.

The CDR3 nucleotides are TGTGCCAGCAGCCTCACAGATACGCAGTATTTT. Amino acid sequence: CASSLTDTQYF. This chain links TRBV7-3 with TRBJ2-3; no clear D. The CDR3 consists of 11 residues. Deletions cut 5 bases from V and 2 bases from J, with 2 bases between. The V gene's germline CDR1 is SGHTA and CDR2 FQGTGA. The full variable domain, in which reference TRBV7-3 and TRBJ2-3 provide the parts outside the CDR3, is GAGVSQTPSNKVTEKGKYVELRCDPISGHTALYWYRQSLGQGPEFLIYFQGTGAADDSGLPNDRFFAVRPEGSVSTLKIQRTERGDSAVYLCASSLTDTQYFGPGTRLTVL.